This passage covers 24 T cell receptor beta chains from one sample sequenced in a study of beta chain features in type 1 diabetes. Study-level points and caveats: There was a moderate but significant shortening of TCRB CDR3s in all four CD4+ subsets of Type 1 diabetes patients.

Of the isolated RNA, all was reverse transcribed, and so the sequenced material was expressed TCRB transcripts. Repertoires were generated with immunoSEQ multiplex PCR, while TCRdb's copy carries only in-frame clones and drops some. Of about 150,000 clones in the sample, around a tenth were seen once. The antigens of these receptors remain unknown. Material: central memory CD4+ T cells from blood. All receptors come from a man aged 30-40 years with type 1 diabetes.

This clone was recorded a few times. This chain connects TRBV9 to TRBJ2-3, with TRBD1 identical over 7 bases. Trimming cost V 3 bases and J 5 bases; bases outside gene matches: 9. In germline, CDR1 is SGDLS, CDR2 YYNGEE. The CDR3 runs to 15 residues. The CDR3 is CASSGGQLGGDTQYF. CDR3 DNA: TGTGCCAGCAGCGGGGGACAGCTTGGTGGAGATACGCAGTATTTT.

The chain carries TRBV6-1 and TRBJ2-7; 8 nucleotides line up with TRBD1. After removal of 5 bases from V and 1 base from J, the junction contained 7 bases not matched to a gene. Germline V gene lookup returns CDR1 MNHNS and CDR2 SASEGT. The CDR3 has 15 residues. The CDR3 loop is CASSTARTGSYEQYF. CDR3 coding DNA: TGTGCCAGCAGTACCGCCCGGACAGGGTCCTACGAGCAGTACTTC.

This clone showed up just a few times. The rearrangement uses TRBV5-1 and TRBJ2-2, with 8 positions matching TRBD1. V gave up 1 base and J gave up 3 bases; unmatched junction bases: 5. The CDR3 runs 16 residues. Germline values: CDR1 SGHRS, CDR2 YFSETQ. CDR3: CASSLRQGRYTGELFF. The CDR3, as DNA: TGCGCCAGCAGCTTGAGACAGGGGCGATACACCGGGGAGCTGTTTTTT.

A few counts support this clone. The chain is built from TRBV28 and TRBJ1-1; 8 bases are shared with TRBD1. This CDR3 is built from 15 residues. Germline CDR1 MDHEN, CDR2 SYDVKM. The V segment lost 2 bases and the J segment 1 base; nucleotides outside the gene matches: 3. The CDR3 is CASSLGTGTNTEAFF. CDR3 nucleotide sequence: TGTGCCAGCAGTTTAGGGACAGGCACGAACACTGAAGCTTTCTTT.

The chain carries TRBV28 and TRBJ1-5; D is unclear. Trimming removed 6 bases at V and 4 bases at J, with 19 bases between. This CDR3 has 16 amino acids. From germline, CDR1 is MDHEN and CDR2 SYDVKM. As DNA, the CDR3 is TGTGCCAGCAGGATTGAAGGGAGTGGATTGAATCAGCCCCAGCATTTT. This encodes CASRIEGSGLNQPQHF.

This rearrangement joins TRBV6-6 to TRBJ1-2; the D is unclear. This CDR3 has 14 amino acids. Germline CDR1 is MNHNY and CDR2 is SVGAGI (reference sequence). V was clipped by 0 bases and J by 2 bases, with 7 bases between them. DNA of the CDR3: TGTGCCAGCAGTTACTCTACAGTAAACTATGGCTACACCTTC. As protein: CASSYSTVNYGYTF.

Only a few counts were recorded for this clone. This rearrangement joins TRBV5-1 to TRBJ2-5; 9 nucleotides align to TRBD1. This CDR3 has 15 amino acids. J lost 1 base, V lost 4 bases, and 5 bases had no gene match. Germline CDR1 reads SGHRS; CDR2 reads YFSETQ. Written as DNA, the CDR3 is TGCGCCAGCAGCCTTACAGGGGGCTCCCAAGAGACCCAGTACTTC. Translation gives CASSLTGGSQETQYF. Filled out from reference TRBV5-1 and TRBJ2-5, the complete variable domain reads KAGVTQTPRYLIKTRGQQVTLSCSPISGHRSVSWYQQTPGQGLQFLFEYFSETQRNKGNFPGRFSGRQFSNSRSEMNVSTLELGDSALYLCASSLTGGSQETQYFGPGTRLLVL.

J is TRBJ2-7 and V is TRBV14; TRBD1 agrees at 8 bases. V lost 0 bases to trimming and J lost 8 bases; unmatched junction nucleotides: 18. Germline V lookup: CDR1 SGHDN, CDR2 FVKESK. The CDR3 length is 18 residues. The chain's CDR3 is CASSQDRRSGQEARQQYF. The CDR3 region has the DNA TGTGCCAGCAGCCAAGATCGAAGATCGGGACAGGAGGCTAGACAGCAGTACTTC.

This chain joins TRBV2 and TRBJ2-7; 7 bases are shared with TRBD2. CDR3 size: 13 residues. Per the germline V gene, CDR1 is SNHLY and CDR2 is FYNNEI. The junction had 10 bases not matched to a gene; V was cut back by 8 bases and J by 6 bases. The DNA of the CDR3 is TGTGCCAGCCGGACTCAAACGGGGGGCGAGCAGTACTTC. Translated, it gives CASRTQTGGEQYF.

The V gene is TRBV18, the J gene TRBJ2-3, with D possibly matching TRBD1 (5 bases). This CDR3 region has 15 residues. The germline gives CDR1 KGHSH, CDR2 LQKENI. Between the trimmed V and J ends, which lost 3 bases and 3 bases, there was a span of 13 bases. The CDR3 protein is CASSPRQSSTDTQYF. The CDR3 DNA sequence: TGTGCCAGCTCACCGAGACAGAGTTCTACAGATACGCAGTATTTT.

The chain has TRBV28 and TRBJ1-1; D might be TRBD1 (5 bases). The germline V gene has CDR1 MDHEN and CDR2 SYDVKM. The V end was cut by 6 bases, the J end by 5 bases, with 13 bases between. This CDR3 has 13 amino acids. CDR3 loop: CASRPTAGTEAFF. For the CDR3, the DNA is TGTGCCAGCAGACCGACAGCCGGGACTGAAGCTTTCTTT.

This clone was seen a few times. The genes are TRBV7-9 and TRBJ2-7, with a weak D call TRBD2 (6 bases). Germline lookup yields CDR1 SEHNR and CDR2 FQNEAQ (reference sequence). Trimming left V 4 bases short and J 3 bases short, with 13 bases between. CDR3 length: 14 amino acids. This CDR3 reads CASSSDYVVYEQYF. The CDR3 bases are TGTGCCAGCAGCTCGGACTACGTAGTCTACGAGCAGTACTTC.

V and J are TRBV18 and TRBJ2-3, with D perhaps matching TRBD2 (5 bases). V was trimmed by 1 base and J by 0 bases, leaving 8 bases between them. CDR1 is KGHSH and CDR2 is LQKENI in the germline V gene. CDR3 length: 15 residues. CDR3 bases: TGTGCCAGCTCACCACAGGAGGCTAGCACAGATACGCAGTATTTT. Encoded protein: CASSPQEASTDTQYF. Complete variable domain (other parts from reference TRBV18 and TRBJ2-3): NAGVMQNPRHLVRRRGQEARLRCSPMKGHSHVYWYRQLPEEGLKFMVYLQKENIIDESGMPKERFSAEFPKEGPSILRIQQVVRGDSAAYFCASSPQEASTDTQYFGPGTRLTVL.

This chain connects TRBV9 to TRBJ2-1, with 9 nucleotides matching TRBD2. Looked up from germline, CDR1 is SGDLS and CDR2 is YYNGEE. The CDR3 consists of 14 residues. V trimming: 2 bases; J trimming: 5 bases; junction bases outside the gene matches: 2. The CDR3 protein is CASSVSGSNNEQFF. The CDR3 nucleotides read TGTGCCAGCAGCGTTAGCGGGAGCAACAATGAGCAGTTCTTC. Full variable domain (rest looked up from reference TRBV9 and TRBJ2-1): DSGVTQTPKHLITATGQRVTLRCSPRSGDLSVYWYQQSLDQGLQFLIQYYNGEERAKGNILERFSAQQFPDLHSELNLSSLELGDSALYFCASSVSGSNNEQFFGPGTRLTVL.

The chain couples TRBV6-1 to TRBJ1-1; no clear D. This CDR3 is built from 12 residues. The germline V gene has CDR1 MNHNS and CDR2 SASEGT. The V end was cut by 2 bases, the J end by 1 base, with 2 bases between. CDR3: CASSERNTEAFF. In nucleotides, the CDR3 is TGTGCCAGCAGTGAACGGAACACTGAAGCTTTCTTT.

The CDR3 DNA follows: TGTGCCAGCAGCGTGAGGGATTTCGGGGACAGAGCCTACGAGCAGTACTTC. Translating gives CASSVRDFGDRAYEQYF. V gene TRBV9 combines with J gene TRBJ2-7, with 7 positions matching TRBD1. Germline-derived CDR1 and CDR2 are SGDLS and YYNGEE. V gave up 2 bases and J gave up 2 bases; unmatched junction bases: 13. The CDR3 runs to 17 residues.

This clone has a count of ten or more. The chain employs TRBV18 and TRBJ1-1, with unresolved D. The CDR3 is 13 residues long. Germline CDR1 and CDR2: KGHSH and LQKENI. Trimming cost V 6 bases and J 1 base, with 9 bases left between them. CDR3 DNA sequence: TGTGCCAGCTCTGATGGCGGGAACACTGAAGCTTTCTTT. Its translation is CASSDGGNTEAFF.

The rearrangement uses TRBV27 and TRBJ1-1; the D gene is possibly TRBD1 (6 bases). V lost 2 bases and J 0 bases, leaving 10 bases between the germline ends. The length of the CDR3 is 15 residues. Germline CDR1 is MNHEY and CDR2 is SMNVEV (reference sequence). The DNA for the CDR3 is TGTGCCAGCAGTTTAGACAGGTACATGAACACTGAAGCTTTCTTT. Translating gives CASSLDRYMNTEAFF.

The V gene is TRBV5-1, the J gene TRBJ2-1; 13 bases map to TRBD2. This CDR3 region has 17 residues. V trimming: 3 bases; J trimming: 9 bases; junction bases outside the gene matches: 12. Germline CDR1 and CDR2: SGHRS and YFSETQ. CDR3 DNA: TGCGCCAGCAGCTCAAAACCCGGGACTAGCGGGATTGGTGAGCAGTTCTTC. This encodes CASSSKPGTSGIGEQFF.

The chain combines TRBV6-1 with TRBJ1-4; 10 bases are a match to TRBD1. V was pared by 6 bases and J by 9 bases, with 4 bases of the junction left unmatched. The CDR3 sequence is 13 residues long. CDR1 MNHNS and CDR2 SASEGT come from the germline V gene. The CDR3 region is CASSDRGQKKLFF. CDR3 nucleotides: TGTGCCAGCAGCGACAGGGGGCAGAAAAAACTGTTTTTT.

J is TRBJ2-5 and V is TRBV7-2; TRBD2 might be the D (5 bases). With 0 bases removed from V and 4 bases from J, the gap between germline ends came to 9 bases. The germline V gene has CDR1 SGHTA and CDR2 FQGNSA. The CDR3 sequence is 14 residues long. The CDR3 loop is CASSLAGEPETQYF. The DNA of the CDR3 is TGTGCCAGCAGCTTAGCGGGAGAGCCAGAGACCCAGTACTTC.

The chain is built from TRBV4-3 and TRBJ1-2, with D possibly being TRBD1 (5 bases). The CDR3 consists of 15 residues. V was pared by 0 bases and J by 2 bases, with 10 bases between. Germline V gives CDR1 LGHNA, CDR2 YSLEER. The CDR3 sequence: CASSQDSSGNYGYTF. CDR3 DNA: TGCGCCAGCAGCCAAGATAGCTCAGGGAACTATGGCTACACCTTC.

A note on this clone: The germline gene is not matched at one end of the junction; a read error may be the cause. The sample holds other DNA sequences that translate to the same CDR3. The genes are TRBV7-7 and TRBJ2-1; 8 nucleotides agree with TRBD1. Germline V gives CDR1 SSHAT, CDR2 FNYEAQ (reference sequence). CDR3 size: 13 residues. The CDR3 reads CASSADRGSEQFF. The CDR3 DNA follows: TGTGCTAGCAGCGCCGACAGGGGCTCTGAGCAGTTCTTC.

The chain has TRBV18 and TRBJ2-2; TRBD1 aligns across 10 bases. This CDR3 has 18 residues. Trimming at V came to 1 base and at J to 2 bases, leaving 7 bases not matched to a gene. Germline V CDR1 and CDR2: KGHSH, LQKENI. The CDR3 reads CASSPLPDRGHNTGELFF. The CDR3 DNA is TGTGCCAGCTCACCACTGCCCGACAGGGGGCATAACACCGGGGAGCTGTTTTTT.